Shown below are 28 T cell receptor beta chains from a single sample sequenced in a study of shared clonotypes between healthy human individuals. Terminally differentiated effector memory CD45RA+ cells were excluded by CCR7 positive selection of CD45RO-negative cells. TCRdb's copy holds only in-frame clones and misses some; the assay was immunoSEQ multiplex PCR. Seen here are about 2 million clones, about 95% observed once, and the top ten hold 0.9% to 1.3%. The sequencing input was naive CD8+ T cells sorted from blood. The receptors stem from a man younger than 35 in good health.

CDR3 nucleotide sequence: TGTGCCAGCAGCCTGATATCGTCGGACAGGACTAACGGCTACACCTTC. It specifies CASSLISSDRTNGYTF. The rearrangement uses TRBV7-9 and TRBJ1-2; 7 bases line up with TRBD1. There are 16 residues in the CDR3. Germline CDR1 is SEHNR and CDR2 is FQNEAQ (reference sequence). J lost 8 bases, V lost 5 bases, and 17 bases had no gene match.

V is TRBV6-5 and J is TRBJ2-1; D possibly corresponds to TRBD1 (6 bases). The CDR3 is made up of 15 amino acids. Germline V gene lookup returns CDR1 MNHEY and CDR2 SVGAGI. V was pared by 4 bases and J by 8 bases, with 18 bases between. CDR3 DNA sequence: TGTGCCAGCAGTTCGACAGGATTGTCCGTAGATGAGCAGTTCTTC. Amino acids: CASSSTGLSVDEQFF.

A word on this clone: The germline gene is not matched at one end of the junction; a read error may be the cause. This chain uses TRBV5-1 with TRBJ2-7; tentatively, D is TRBD2 (6 bases). This CDR3 has 16 residues. Germline values: CDR1 SGHRS, CDR2 YFSETQ. The DNA of the CDR3 is TGCGCCAGCAGCTTGGCCGGGGGAATCTCCTCCTCCGAGCAGTACTTC. This codes for CASSLAGGISSSEQYF.

This clone was detected only once. This chain connects TRBV4-3 to TRBJ2-1; D is unresolved. Germline V lookup: CDR1 LGHNA, CDR2 YSLEER. CDR3 length equals 12 residues. With 0 bases removed from V and 10 bases from J, the gap between germline ends came to 7 bases. CDR3 loop: CASSQDSREQFF. The CDR3 nucleotides read TGCGCCAGCAGCCAAGATAGCAGGGAGCAGTTCTTC.

The chain recombines TRBV4-1 with TRBJ2-7, with 8 positions matching TRBD2. This CDR3 is built from 15 residues. Germline V gene lookup returns CDR1 MGHRA and CDR2 YSYEKL. J was trimmed by 2 bases and V by 5 bases; bases with no gene match: 8. For the CDR3, the DNA is TGCGCCAGCAGCAAGGGACTAGTTTTGCCCTACGAGCAGTACTTC. Its translation is CASSKGLVLPYEQYF.

CDR3: CASSWAGTHTDTQYF. CDR3 coding DNA: TGTGCCAGCAGTTGGGCCGGGACGCACACAGATACGCAGTATTTT. The chain combines TRBV27 with TRBJ2-3, with D possibly called TRBD1 or TRBD2 (5 bases each). Trimming removed 4 bases at V and 2 bases at J, with 13 bases between. The CDR3 extends over 15 amino acids. Germline V lookup: CDR1 MNHEY, CDR2 SMNVEV (reference sequence).

CDR3 nucleotide sequence: TGTGCCAGCAGCCTGGGACAGTTAACTGAGGCCCAGTACTTC. Its translation: CASSLGQLTEAQYF. The rearrangement joins TRBV5-6 to TRBJ2-5, with 7 bases that match TRBD1. Germline CDR1 SGHDT, CDR2 YYEEEE. CDR3 length equals 14 residues. V shed 4 bases and J 9 bases; nucleotides not matched to a gene: 12. The entire variable domain, with the rest obtained from reference TRBV5-6 and TRBJ2-5, is as follows: DAGVTQSPTHLIKTRGQQVTLRCSPKSGHDTVSWYQQALGQGPQFIFQYYEEEERQRGNFPDRFSGHQFPNYSSELNVNALLLGDSALYLCASSLGQLTEAQYFGPGTRLLVL.

J is TRBJ2-7 and V is TRBV6-1; D may be TRBD1 (5 bases). The CDR3 consists of 14 residues. V lost 2 bases to trimming and J lost 2 bases, with 10 bases between them. CDR1 is MNHNS, CDR2 SASEGT, per germline. For the CDR3, the DNA is TGTGCCAGCAGTGAATTAGGGGCACCCTACGAGCAGTACTTC. Its protein product is CASSELGAPYEQYF.

Concerning this clone itself: Different DNA sequences within this sample yield the same CDR3. This chain joins TRBV27 and TRBJ2-7, with TRBD1 identical over 9 bases. Unmatched junction bases numbered 2, after V lost 3 bases and J lost 2 bases. This CDR3 contains 14 residues. Germline CDR1 is MNHEY and CDR2 is SMNVEV (reference sequence). CDR3 bases: TGTGCCAGCAGTTTGACAGGGGGAACCTACGAGCAGTACTTC. The encoded protein is CASSLTGGTYEQYF.

The gene calls are TRBV19 and TRBJ2-1, with TRBD1 as a possible D gene (6 bases). V was pared by 5 bases and J by 4 bases, with 9 bases between. CDR3 size: 13 residues. CDR1 and CDR2 (germline): LNHDA, SQIVND (reference sequence). CDR3 coding DNA: TGTGCCAGTAGTGCTACAGGGTACAATGAGCAGTTCTTC. Its protein is CASSATGYNEQFF.

The V gene is TRBV6-5, the J gene TRBJ1-5; D remains ambiguous. Germline loops: CDR1 MNHEY, CDR2 SVGAGI. The CDR3 totals 14 residues. V dropped 5 bases and J dropped 11 bases, with 19 bases sitting between them. The CDR3 loop is CASSPEAGLLSQHF. The CDR3 DNA is TGTGCCAGCAGTCCCGAGGCGGGCCTGCTGTCCCAGCATTTT.

The chain recombines TRBV2 with TRBJ1-4; D is unresolved. The CDR3 loop spans 13 amino acids. Trimming left V 7 bases short and J 5 bases short, with 11 bases between. Germline V gene data show CDR1 as SNHLY and CDR2 as FYNNEI. This CDR3 reads CASTTPGNEKLFF. The CDR3 region has the DNA TGTGCCAGCACGACCCCGGGGAATGAAAAACTGTTTTTT.

J is TRBJ2-1 and V is TRBV10-3, with TRBD1 matching over 10 bases. Germline CDR1 reads ENHRY; CDR2 reads SYGVKD. The CDR3 is 14 residues long. With V trimmed by 7 bases and J by 5 bases, 5 bases remained unmatched. The CDR3 DNA follows: TGTGCCATCAAGGGACAGGGGTCCGACAATGAGCAGTTCTTC. It is translated as CAIKGQGSDNEQFF.

V usage is TRBV27 and J usage is TRBJ2-1; 9 bases map to TRBD2. The CDR3 length is 15 residues. The V and J ends lost 4 bases and 7 bases, in that order; junction bases with no gene match: 8. CDR1 and CDR2 from the germline V gene are MNHEY and SMNVEV (reference sequence). For the CDR3, the DNA is TGTGCCAGCAGTTCCGACCAGACTAGCGGTAATGAGCAGTTCTTC. This sequence encodes CASSSDQTSGNEQFF.

The rearrangement uses TRBV7-9 and TRBJ2-1; 7 bases line up with TRBD2. V lost 1 base to trimming and J lost 4 bases; unmatched junction nucleotides: 10. The CDR3 is made up of 17 amino acids. Germline V gene lookup returns CDR1 SEHNR and CDR2 FQNEAQ (reference sequence). The CDR3, as DNA: TGTGCCAGCAGCTTAGTAGGGCTAGCGGTCCATTACAATGAGCAGTTCTTC. Translating gives CASSLVGLAVHYNEQFF.

The chain joins TRBV2 to TRBJ1-3, with no clear D. The V end was cut by 1 base, the J end by 6 bases, with 16 bases between. Looked up from germline, CDR1 is SNHLY and CDR2 is FYNNEI. There are 16 residues in the CDR3. The CDR3 sequence is CASSEDRALGKNTIYF. DNA for the CDR3: TGTGCCAGCAGTGAAGATCGGGCTTTGGGTAAAAACACCATATATTTT.

The genes are TRBV4-1 and TRBJ2-1, with a tentative D call TRBD1 (5 bases). CDR1 is MGHRA and CDR2 is YSYEKL in the germline V gene. Trimming cost V 0 bases and J 2 bases, with 14 bases left between them. CDR3 length: 17 amino acids. This CDR3 is CASSQDHPGLTYNEQFF. The CDR3 DNA reads TGCGCCAGCAGCCAAGATCACCCAGGGCTTACCTACAATGAGCAGTTCTTC.

The chain is built from TRBV11-2 and TRBJ2-3, with D uncertain. The CDR3 is 12 amino acids. Germline CDR1 is SGHAT and CDR2 is FQNNGV. With 5 bases removed from V and 5 bases from J, the gap between germline ends came to 8 bases. CDR3 nucleotide sequence: TGTGCCAGCAGCCCCCCTCTAGATACGCAGTATTTT. Protein product: CASSPPLDTQYF. Full variable domain (remainder filled in from reference TRBV11-2 and TRBJ2-3): EAGVAQSPRYKIIEKRQSVAFWCNPISGHATLYWYQQILGQGPKLLIQFQNNGVVDDSQLPKDRFSAERLKGVDSTLKIQPAKLEDSAVYLCASSPPLDTQYFGPGTRLTVL.

V is TRBV11-3 and J is TRBJ2-5; D perhaps matches TRBD2 (5 bases). V dropped 1 base and J dropped 4 bases, with 7 bases sitting between them. The CDR3 runs to 13 residues. From germline, CDR1 is SGHNT and CDR2 YENEEA. CDR3 sequence reads: CASSLGGRETQYF. CDR3 nucleotides: TGTGCCAGCAGCTTAGGTGGGAGAGAGACCCAGTACTTC. Looking up the rest from reference TRBV11-3 and TRBJ2-5 gives the full variable domain: EAGVVQSPRYKIIEKKQPVAFWCNPISGHNTLYWYLQNLGQGPELLIRYENEEAVDDSQLPKDRFSAERLKGVDSTLKIQPAELGDSAVYLCASSLGGRETQYFGPGTRLLVL.

The chain uses TRBV7-6 and TRBJ2-1; 7 positions agree with TRBD1. Germline CDR1 SGHVS, CDR2 FNYEAQ. The V gene end was trimmed by 5 bases and the J gene end by 2 bases; junction bases not matched to a gene: 15. The CDR3 runs 18 residues. CDR3 nucleotides: TGTGCCAGCAGCCCCTTTGTAGTAGGGGGCCAGACCTACAATGAGCAGTTCTTC. This translates into CASSPFVVGGQTYNEQFF.

The chain uses TRBV4-2 and TRBJ2-5; D perhaps matches TRBD2 (6 bases). V lost 8 bases and J 5 bases, leaving 15 bases between the germline ends. Germline-derived CDR1 and CDR2 are LGHNA and YNFKEQ. The CDR3 spans 13 residues. CDR3 sequence reads: CASRGPGGETQYF. The CDR3 DNA follows: TGTGCCAGCCGCGGGCCCGGAGGGGAGACCCAGTACTTC.

This sequence joins TRBV11-2 and TRBJ2-7; 12 nucleotides align to TRBD2. V lost 5 bases and J lost 5; bases outside the gene matches: 4. The germline V gene encodes CDR1 SGHAT and CDR2 FQNNGV. The CDR3 spans 14 residues. Here the CDR3 reads CASSPLAGGHEQYF. CDR3 DNA: TGTGCCAGCAGCCCCCTAGCGGGAGGGCACGAGCAGTACTTC.

The rearrangement uses TRBV25-1 and TRBJ2-1; possibly TRBD1 for D (5 bases). The V end was cut by 2 bases, the J end by 6 bases, with 17 bases between. Germline V gene sequence: CDR1 MGHDK, CDR2 SYGVNS. This CDR3 spans 16 amino acids. DNA of the CDR3: TGTGCCAGCAGTGAAACCCCGGCAGGGTACGGCAATGAGCAGTTCTTC. It encodes CASSETPAGYGNEQFF.

V and J are TRBV19 and TRBJ2-5, with TRBD2 matching over 8 bases. The CDR3 is 15 amino acids. Germline CDR1 LNHDA, CDR2 SQIVND (reference sequence). Germline trimming cut 5 bases from V and 4 bases from J; bases unmatched to any gene: 9. The CDR3 nucleotides read TGTGCCAGTAGTGGTAGGAGCGGGAGTGTAGAGACCCAGTACTTC. Protein: CASSGRSGSVETQYF.

The genes are TRBV6-5 and TRBJ2-2; D unclear. Deletions cut 5 bases from V and 9 bases from J, with 7 bases between. The CDR3 extends over 11 amino acids. Germline V gene data show CDR1 as MNHEY and CDR2 as SVGAGI. CDR3 nucleotides: TGTGCCAGCAGTGAAGTGAGGGAGCTGTTTTTT. It encodes CASSEVRELFF.

The chain is built from TRBV5-1 and TRBJ2-7; a possible D gene is TRBD2 (5 bases). Trimming shortened V by 4 bases and J by 4 bases, and 18 bases separated the two germline ends. This CDR3 is built from 15 residues. Germline loops: CDR1 SGHRS, CDR2 YFSETQ. CDR3 in amino acids: CASSQDDSEGYEQYF. The CDR3 DNA reads TGCGCCAGCAGCCAAGACGATTCAGAGGGTTACGAGCAGTACTTC.

This clone was found once. The rearrangement uses TRBV4-3 and TRBJ2-1, with D perhaps TRBD1 or TRBD2 (5 bases each). V was trimmed by 0 bases and J by 10 bases, leaving 16 bases between them. CDR1 is LGHNA and CDR2 is YSLEER in the germline V gene. The CDR3 loop spans 15 amino acids. In DNA, the CDR3 is TGCGCCAGCAGCCAAGATCAATGGGGCGGGTACGAGCAGTTCTTC. Residues: CASSQDQWGGYEQFF.

This chain links TRBV7-9 with TRBJ2-5; D uncertain. V was cut by 4 bases and J by 0 bases, with 12 bases left in between. The CDR3 consists of 15 residues. Germline CDR1 SEHNR, CDR2 FQNEAQ (reference sequence). The CDR3 DNA follows: TGTGCCAGCAGCTCCCCCCTGGTTGACCAAGAGACCCAGTACTTC. This translates into CASSSPLVDQETQYF.